The next 21 T cell receptor beta chains were all read from a single sample in a study of T-cell reconstitution after alpha-beta-depleted transplantation in children. Molecular barcoding with unique molecular identifiers was used for the TCRbeta library. TCRdb used MiXCR to reprocess the PCR reads, holding one entry per CDR3 protein. Of about 110,000 distinct CDR3 sequences listed, about 9.3% are singletons. The specimen comprised PBMCs, sampled before TCRalphabeta/CD19-depleted stem cell transplant. The source of these receptors is a boy aged 2 to 9 with acute lymphoblastic leukemia, due to receive a stem cell transplant.

This clonotype has a handful of counts. The CDR3 DNA is TGCGCCAGCAGCTTGATCGACAGGGAGGCTGAAGCTTTCTTT. Translation: CASSLIDREAEAFF. This sequence joins TRBV5-1 and TRBJ1-1, with 7 bases aligning to TRBD1. CDR3 length: 14 amino acids. Losses at the gene ends were 1 base for V and 6 bases for J; bases not matched to a gene: 6. The germline V gene has CDR1 SGHRS and CDR2 YFSETQ.

The rearrangement uses TRBV2 and TRBJ1-1; possible D gene TRBD1, 6 bases. CDR1 SNHLY and CDR2 FYNNEI come from the germline V gene. This CDR3 has 12 residues. The ends were cut back, 3 bases at V and 10 bases at J, with 12 bases in the middle. CDR3 nucleotide sequence: TGTGCCAGCAGTGAGGGGGGCTTGGCAGCTTTCTTT. It specifies CASSEGGLAAFF.

This clonotype was recorded a few times. An end of the junction differs from the germline gene, which may be a read error. The chain carries TRBV28 and TRBJ1-5; 7 bases map to TRBD1. This CDR3 is built from 14 residues. Germline CDR1 and CDR2: MDHEN and SYDVKM. In DNA form, the CDR3 reads TGTGCCAGCATTTTACAGGGGACGGGACAGCCCCAGCATTTT. Amino acids: CASILQGTGQPQHF. The full variable domain, rest sourced from reference TRBV28 and TRBJ1-5, is DVKVTQSSRYLVKRTGEKVFLECVQDMDHENMFWYRQDPGLGLRLIYFSYDVKMKEKGDIPEGYSVSREKKERFSLILESASTNQTSMYLCASILQGTGQPQHFGDGTRLSIL.

The chain uses TRBV4-1 and TRBJ1-5; the D is unclear. CDR3 length: 18 residues. Looked up from germline, CDR1 is MGHRA and CDR2 is YSYEKL. V dropped 0 bases and J dropped 5 bases, with 20 bases sitting between them. CDR3 loop: CASSQEFQAALDYQPQHF. The CDR3 coding sequence is TGCGCCAGCAGCCAAGAGTTTCAGGCGGCCTTGGATTATCAGCCCCAGCATTTT.

This clonotype was seen more than once but under ten times. The chain uses TRBV11-2 and TRBJ2-2; 8 bases match TRBD2. Germline V gene data show CDR1 as SGHAT and CDR2 as FQNNGV. J gave up 2 bases and V 0 bases, and 14 bases lay outside the gene matches. This CDR3 has 20 residues. CDR3 in DNA: TGTGCCAGCAGCTTAGATGTTAGAGCGGGAGTAGGTTTCAACACCGGGGAGCTGTTTTTT. It encodes CASSLDVRAGVGFNTGELFF.

This clonotype has a handful of counts. The chain employs TRBV20-1 and TRBJ1-1, with D tentatively TRBD1 (6 bases). There are 14 residues in the CDR3. From germline, CDR1 is DFQATT and CDR2 SNEGSKA (reference sequence). The V end was cut by 2 bases, the J end by 1 base, with 11 bases between. The CDR3 sequence is CSARTGTKNTEAFF. The CDR3 bases are TGCAGTGCTAGAACCGGGACAAAGAACACTGAAGCTTTCTTT.

The chain is built from TRBV12-3 or TRBV12-4 and TRBJ2-1; unclear D gene. V lost 6 bases, J lost 4 bases, and 7 bases lay in between. The CDR3 spans 12 residues. This chain's CDR3 is CASSINYNEQFF. CDR3 nucleotide sequence: TGTGCCAGCAGCATCAATTACAATGAGCAGTTCTTC.

This chain links TRBV29-1 with TRBJ2-7; TRBD2 agrees at 11 bases. Germline V gives CDR1 SQVTM, CDR2 ANQGSEA. V was pared by 5 bases and J by 4 bases, with 7 bases of the junction left unmatched. CDR3 length: 14 amino acids. The CDR3 region is CSVRRTSGLYEQYF. In DNA, the CDR3 is TGCAGCGTTCGTCGGACTAGCGGGCTTTACGAGCAGTACTTC.

The J gene is TRBJ2-1, the V gene TRBV20-1, with 10 bases matching TRBD2. The CDR3 has 15 amino acids. The J segment lost 9 bases and the V segment lost 1 base, leaving 9 bases of the junction unmatched. The germline V gene encodes CDR1 DFQATT and CDR2 SNEGSKA (reference sequence). Here the CDR3 DNA reads TGCAGTGCTAGAGGAGCTAGCGGGAGTGATAGTGAGCAGTTCTTC. It specifies CSARGASGSDSEQFF.

The CDR3 spells CASTIGAGANEQYF. The CDR3, as DNA: TGTGCCAGCACCATCGGAGCGGGTGCAAACGAGCAGTACTTC. The chain carries TRBV12-3 or TRBV12-4 and TRBJ2-7; tentative D call: TRBD2 (6 bases). The CDR3 consists of 14 residues. Trimming pared 7 bases from V and 5 bases from J, leaving 18 bases between.

The chain couples TRBV4-1 to TRBJ2-3, with no clear D. Germline V gene data show CDR1 as MGHRA and CDR2 as YSYEKL. The CDR3 covers 16 residues. V lost 1 base to trimming and J lost 5 bases, with 16 bases between them. CDR3 DNA sequence: TGCGCCAGCAGCCAAGTTCACACGTCAACTGTAGATACGCAGTATTTT. Its translation is CASSQVHTSTVDTQYF.

The J gene is TRBJ2-7, the V gene TRBV11-2; TRBD1 or TRBD2 may be the D gene (7 bases each). Trimming took off 7 bases at V and 4 bases at J, with 23 bases between the two ends. Germline V lookup: CDR1 SGHAT, CDR2 FQNNGV. The CDR3 has 16 amino acids. CDR3: CASIQGEGGARYEQYF. The CDR3 DNA follows: TGTGCCAGCATCCAGGGGGAGGGAGGAGCAAGATACGAGCAGTACTTC. Full variable domain (missing parts from reference TRBV11-2 and TRBJ2-7): EAGVAQSPRYKIIEKRQSVAFWCNPISGHATLYWYQQILGQGPKLLIQFQNNGVVDDSQLPKDRFSAERLKGVDSTLKIQPAKLEDSAVYLCASIQGEGGARYEQYFGPGTRLTVT.

This clonotype has just a few counts. The chain carries TRBV7-9 and TRBJ2-5; 10 nucleotides line up with TRBD2. Germline V lookup: CDR1 SEHNR, CDR2 FQNEAQ (reference sequence). Trimming at V came to 5 bases and at J to 5 bases, leaving 14 bases not matched to a gene. This CDR3 is 17 amino acids long. The CDR3 is CASSPDLAGVPLETQYF. The CDR3 coding sequence is TGTGCCAGCAGCCCAGACCTAGCGGGAGTTCCTCTGGAGACCCAGTACTTC.

This clonotype came up a few times. This chain links TRBV3-1 with TRBJ1-6, with a possible D match to TRBD1 (5 bases). Germline CDR1 LGHDT, CDR2 YNNKEL (reference sequence). This CDR3 is built from 17 residues. Trimming removed 1 base at V and 9 bases at J, with 19 bases between. CDR3 in DNA: TGTGCCAGCAGCCAAGGAAAGACCGGGACGCGACGTTCACCCCTCCACTTT. It codes for CASSQGKTGTRRSPLHF. The entire variable domain, with the rest obtained from reference TRBV3-1 and TRBJ1-6, is as follows: DTAVSQTPKYLVTQMGNDKSIKCEQNLGHDTMYWYKQDSKKFLKIMFSYNNKELIINETVPNRFSPKSPDKAHLNLHINSLELGDSAVYFCASSQGKTGTRRSPLHFGNGTRLTVT.

The chain's CDR3 is CSARDARGLAGGPPDTQYF. CDR3 nucleotides: TGCAGTGCTAGAGATGCCCGGGGACTAGCGGGAGGGCCCCCAGATACGCAGTATTTT. The chain employs TRBV20-1 and TRBJ2-3, with TRBD2 identical over 16 bases. CDR3 length: 19 amino acids. The trim removed 0 bases at V and 4 bases at J, leaving 10 bases unmatched. The V gene's germline CDR1 is DFQATT and CDR2 SNEGSKA (reference sequence).

This chain connects TRBV7-9 to TRBJ2-7, with D perhaps matching TRBD2 (7 bases). V lost 2 bases and J lost 7, with 12 bases in between. CDR3 length: 13 residues. CDR1 SEHNR and CDR2 FQNEAQ come from the germline V gene (reference sequence). CDR3 sequence reads: CASSLPGGEEQYF. The CDR3 DNA is TGTGCCAGCAGCTTACCGGGGGGCGAGGAGCAGTACTTC.

The rearrangement joins TRBV18 to TRBJ1-4; 8 bases line up with TRBD1. This CDR3 has 16 residues. Germline V gene lookup returns CDR1 KGHSH and CDR2 LQKENI. Unmatched junction bases numbered 11, after V lost 4 bases and J lost 7 bases. The DNA of the CDR3 is TGTGCCAGCTCACGAAGAAGACAGGGGCATACTGAAAAACTGTTTTTT. Its protein product is CASSRRRQGHTEKLFF.

V is TRBV20-1 and J is TRBJ2-7; D gene unclear. CDR1 and CDR2 from the germline V gene are DFQATT and SNEGSKA (reference sequence). This CDR3 has 14 residues. V was trimmed by 4 bases and J by 4 bases, leaving 17 bases between them. CDR3 DNA: TGCAGTGCTAACGATGGTCGGGCGGCGTACGAGCAGTACTTC. Translation gives CSANDGRAAYEQYF.

The table lists this clonotype with a few counts. The chain joins TRBV11-2 to TRBJ1-2, with 9 positions matching TRBD1. V lost 10 bases to trimming and J lost 8 bases; unmatched junction nucleotides: 8. This CDR3 is built from 12 residues. Germline V gene sequence: CDR1 SGHAT, CDR2 FQNNGV. The CDR3 region is CATEQGALGYTF. CDR3 bases: TGTGCCACCGAACAGGGGGCGTTAGGCTACACCTTC.

This clonotype has a count of ten or more. The chain links TRBV5-1 to TRBJ2-6; TRBD2 matches 10 bases. The junction had 6 bases not matched to a gene; V was cut back by 4 bases and J by 2 bases. The germline V gene has CDR1 SGHRS and CDR2 YFSETQ. This CDR3 region has 17 residues. The CDR3 region has the DNA TGCGCCAGCAGCCTATCTAGCGGGAGCGCTGGGGCCAACGTCCTGACTTTC. Translation: CASSLSSGSAGANVLTF.

This chain joins TRBV20-1 and TRBJ1-2, with D possibly TRBD1 on 6 matching bases. In germline, CDR1 is DFQATT, CDR2 SNEGSKA (reference sequence). Deletions cut 6 bases from V and 6 bases from J, with 17 bases between. The CDR3 is 13 amino acids. CDR3 residues: CSARGGAGDGYTF. In DNA form, the CDR3 reads TGCAGTGCGAGGGGGGGGGCGGGTGATGGCTACACCTTC.